This T cell receptor (beta chain) is drawn from a study of cytomegalovirus exposure and HLA in healthy donors. In the study overall: There were 85 million or so unique TCRs (from HLA-typed donors) in an early data release. Study results and caveats: Later analysis revealed greater clonal expansion in HLA-associated TCR beta chains than in equally common others. TRBV6-2, TRBV6-3 and some other V segments were excluded as indistinguishable. Among the most significant clusters, several appeared linked to common viral pathogens in a later analysis.

This clone was picked up one time. The antigen is undetermined. Other DNA sequences in the sample encode the same CDR3. Primers: 60 Vbeta forward and 13 Jbeta reverse. The repertoire was sequenced with immunoSEQ multiplex PCR; TCRdb's copy has only in-frame clones and lacks some. This repertoire shows about 140,000 clones, approximately 84% found once; its top ten account for 1.5% to 2.5%. V dropped 4 bases and J dropped 4 bases, with 16 bases sitting between them. Germline CDR1 SEHNR, CDR2 FQNEAQ (reference sequence). This CDR3 spans 15 amino acids. The V call is TRBV7-9, the J call TRBJ1-1; TRBD1 is a possible D gene (5 bases). The clonotype comes from a woman aged 40-49 years in good health and CMV-seronegative. The sequenced material came from PBMCs. CDR3 sequence reads: CASSSGGGKGTEAFF. In DNA, the CDR3 is TGTGCCAGCAGCTCAGGTGGGGGGAAGGGCACTGAAGCTTTCTTT.